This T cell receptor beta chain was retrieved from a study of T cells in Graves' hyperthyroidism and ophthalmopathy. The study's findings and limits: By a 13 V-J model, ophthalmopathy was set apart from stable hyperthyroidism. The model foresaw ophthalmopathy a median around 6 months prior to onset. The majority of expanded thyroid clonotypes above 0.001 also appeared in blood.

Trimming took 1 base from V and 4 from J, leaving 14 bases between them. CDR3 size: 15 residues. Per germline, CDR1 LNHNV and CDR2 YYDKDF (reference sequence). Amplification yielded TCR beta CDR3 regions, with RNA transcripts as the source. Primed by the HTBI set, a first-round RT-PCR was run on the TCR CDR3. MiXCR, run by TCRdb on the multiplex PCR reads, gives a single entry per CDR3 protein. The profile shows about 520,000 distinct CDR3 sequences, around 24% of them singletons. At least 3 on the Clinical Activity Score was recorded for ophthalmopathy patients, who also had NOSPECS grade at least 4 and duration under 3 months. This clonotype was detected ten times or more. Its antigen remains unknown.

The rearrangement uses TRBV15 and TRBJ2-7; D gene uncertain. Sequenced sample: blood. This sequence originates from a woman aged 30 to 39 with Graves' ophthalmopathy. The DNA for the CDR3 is TGTGCCACCAGCAGAGTCGGCCAGAGAGTTTACGAGCAGTACTTC. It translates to CATSRVGQRVYEQYF. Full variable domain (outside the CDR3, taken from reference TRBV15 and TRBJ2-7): DAMVIQNPRYQVTQFGKPVTLSCSQTLNHNVMYWYQQKSSQAPKLLFHYYDKDFNNEADTPDNFQSRRPNTSFCFLDIRSPGLGDTAMYLCATSRVGQRVYEQYFGPGTRLTVT.